Listed below are T cell receptor beta chains from one sample, sequenced in a study of vaccination and CD4 T cells after COVID-19. For these receptors, no antigen is known. TCRdb reanalysed the PCR reads using MiXCR and keeps one entry per CDR3 protein. The sample includes 7,000 to 8,000 distinct CDR3 sequences, approximately 22% of them seen just once. The specimen comprised CD4+ T cells from blood, cultured in vitro, sampled after SARS-CoV-2 vaccination. These receptors came from a human donor who had recovered from COVID-19. Both conserved end residues are trimmed from each CDR3. The order of the fields is J gene, V gene, CDR3 protein.

j_call: TRBJ2-1
v_call: TRBV10-1
cdr3_aa: ASSGSTARNEQF

j_call: TRBJ1-6
v_call: TRBV12-3/TRBV12-4
cdr3_aa: ASSPGVSNSPLH

j_call: TRBJ1-5
v_call: TRBV7-3
cdr3_aa: ASSPLPGQGYHQPQH

j_call: TRBJ2-2
v_call: TRBV20-1
cdr3_aa: SAPRGADTGELF

j_call: TRBJ1-2
v_call: TRBV5-4
cdr3_aa: ASSSGTESYGYT

j_call: TRBJ2-7
v_call: TRBV19
cdr3_aa: ASKSSGSYEQY

j_call: TRBJ1-5
v_call: TRBV19
cdr3_aa: ASSHGTGGNQPQH

j_call: TRBJ2-1
v_call: TRBV20-1
cdr3_aa: SASSSGGSYNEQF

j_call: TRBJ2-3
v_call: TRBV19
cdr3_aa: ASSTQGSTTDTQY

j_call: TRBJ1-5
v_call: TRBV6-5
cdr3_aa: ASSWTANQPQH

j_call: TRBJ1-1
v_call: TRBV6-2/TRBV6-3
cdr3_aa: ASSHTGGTEAF

j_call: TRBJ2-2
v_call: TRBV28
cdr3_aa: ASSTNTWGVANTGELF

j_call: TRBJ2-5
v_call: TRBV18
cdr3_aa: ASSPREETQY

j_call: TRBJ2-7
v_call: TRBV10-2
cdr3_aa: ASSRGQGDTYEQY

j_call: TRBJ1-2
v_call: TRBV28
cdr3_aa: ASINRGLNYGYT

j_call: TRBJ2-5
v_call: TRBV20-1
cdr3_aa: SARRPGTLLETQY